These 31 T cell receptor beta chains were all obtained from the same sample, sequenced in a study of blood T cell repertoires in COVID-19. Produced via immunoSEQ multiplex PCR; TCRdb's table is partial and in-frame only. The sample carries 190,000 or so clones, around 87% recorded once. The sequencing sample was made of peripheral blood. These receptors originate from a woman in her twenties or thirties with active or convalescent COVID-19.

The chain combines TRBV6-5 with TRBJ1-5, with D uncertain. V lost 1 base, J lost 7 bases, and 8 bases lay in between. The germline CDR1 and CDR2 sequences are MNHEY and SVGAGI. This CDR3 has 13 amino acids. The CDR3 bases are TGTGCCAGCAGTTACTATATTTCGCAGCCCCAGCATTTT. As protein: CASSYYISQPQHF.

This clone was seen just once. The chain combines TRBV7-9 with TRBJ1-3; weak D call: TRBD1 (6 bases). Germline CDR1 and CDR2: SEHNR and FQNEAQ (reference sequence). There are 16 residues in the CDR3. Trimming removed 3 bases at V and 0 bases at J, with 12 bases between. CDR3 loop: CASSFGQPSSGNTIYF. CDR3 bases: TGTGCCAGCAGCTTCGGACAGCCGTCCTCTGGAAACACCATATATTTT.

The chain carries TRBV11-2 and TRBJ1-5; D gene ambiguous. With 5 bases removed from V and 3 bases from J, the gap between germline ends came to 8 bases. Germline lookup yields CDR1 SGHAT and CDR2 FQNNGV. CDR3 length: 13 amino acids. In nucleotides, the CDR3 is TGTGCCAGCAGCGTACTGATCAATCAGCCCCAGCATTTT. Translated: CASSVLINQPQHF.

This sequence joins TRBV9 and TRBJ2-1, with TRBD1 matching 10 bases. J lost 8 bases, V lost 3 bases, and 8 bases had no gene match. The CDR3 length is 15 residues. The germline gives CDR1 SGDLS, CDR2 YYNGEE. The CDR3 DNA is TGTGCCAGCAGCGCCGAGGACAGGGGGTTAGATGAGCAGTTCTTC. Amino acid sequence: CASSAEDRGLDEQFF.

Details on this clone: At the DNA level, this CDR3 is encoded by other sequences in the same sample as well. The chain couples TRBV5-1 to TRBJ2-2; 9 nucleotides agree with TRBD2. The trim removed 0 bases at V and 4 bases at J, leaving 1 base unmatched. Germline V gene lookup returns CDR1 SGHRS and CDR2 YFSETQ. The CDR3 covers 15 residues. CDR3 sequence reads: CASSLGGRGTGELFF. The CDR3 coding sequence is TGCGCCAGCAGCTTGGGCGGGAGGGGCACCGGGGAGCTGTTTTTT.

The chain uses TRBV5-1 and TRBJ1-1; D ambiguous. V shed 4 bases and J shed 1 base, with 11 bases lying between them. The CDR3 totals 14 residues. Germline-derived CDR1 and CDR2 are SGHRS and YFSETQ. The CDR3 DNA is TGCGCCAGCAGCGTAACTTCAGGGAACACTGAAGCTTTCTTT. This translates into CASSVTSGNTEAFF.

V gene TRBV3-1 (or the pseudogene TRBV3-2) combines with J gene TRBJ2-1; 7 bases are shared with TRBD1. Per germline, CDR1 LGHDT and CDR2 YNNKEL (reference sequence). The CDR3 is made up of 12 amino acids. After removal of 4 bases from V and 13 bases from J, the junction contained 7 bases not matched to a gene. The CDR3 nucleotides are TGTGCCAGCAGCCCACTTACAGGGGATCAGTTCTTC. Amino acids: CASSPLTGDQFF.

The CDR3 loop is CAFQGEQDYGYTF. CDR3 in DNA: TGTGCCTTCCAGGGGGAGCAGGACTATGGCTACACCTTC. V and J are TRBV10-3 and TRBJ1-2, with 7 bases aligning to TRBD1. The CDR3 is 13 residues long. CDR1 ENHRY and CDR2 SYGVKD come from the germline V gene. V shed 11 bases, J shed 3 bases, and the junction held 9 bases outside the gene matches.

V usage is TRBV2 and J usage is TRBJ1-2; D is possibly TRBD1 (5 bases). The germline gives CDR1 SNHLY, CDR2 FYNNEI. The CDR3 loop spans 16 amino acids. V lost 8 bases, J lost 6 bases, and 25 bases lay in between. CDR3 residues: CASLADAGLNLNGYTF. CDR3 sequence (DNA): TGTGCCAGCCTGGCGGACGCGGGGCTCAATTTAAATGGCTACACCTTC.

This sequence joins TRBV10-1 and TRBJ1-1; TRBD1 might be the D (5 bases). Trimming removed 3 bases at V and 6 bases at J, with 17 bases between. The CDR3 covers 15 residues. Germline V gene sequence: CDR1 WNHNN, CDR2 SYGVQD (reference sequence). The CDR3 sequence: CASSDPRGGEAEAFF. In nucleotides, the CDR3 is TGCGCCAGCAGTGACCCACGGGGGGGGGAGGCTGAAGCTTTCTTT.

This chain links TRBV7-9 with TRBJ1-5, with D unclear. Germline-derived CDR1 and CDR2 are SEHNR and FQNEAQ (reference sequence). The germline V and J ends were trimmed by 1 base and 5 bases, with 6 bases remaining between them. The CDR3 runs 13 residues. The CDR3 DNA follows: TGTGCCAGCAGCTTAGTGGCAGATCAGCCCCAGCATTTT. Its translation: CASSLVADQPQHF.

Concerning this clone: This specimen includes other DNA sequences encoding the same CDR3. This rearrangement joins TRBV5-1 to TRBJ2-7; a weak D match, TRBD2 (5 bases). Germline-derived CDR1 and CDR2 are SGHRS and YFSETQ. The CDR3 covers 14 residues. Trimming cost V 2 bases and J 0 bases, with 9 bases left between them. The DNA for the CDR3 is TGCGCCAGCAGCTTAGAGGGCCCCTCCTACGAGCAGTACTTC. Its translation: CASSLEGPSYEQYF.

This chain connects TRBV12-3 or TRBV12-4 to TRBJ1-1; D is unclear. The CDR3 covers 12 residues. V lost 3 bases to trimming and J lost 5 bases, with 7 bases between them. The CDR3, as DNA: TGTGCCAGCAGTTTTGGGCTTACTGAAGCTTTCTTT. The encoded protein is CASSFGLTEAFF.

The rearrangement links TRBV5-1 to TRBJ1-4; D is undetermined. The CDR3 loop spans 13 amino acids. The germline V gene has CDR1 SGHRS and CDR2 YFSETQ. V lost 4 bases to trimming and J lost 4 bases, with 8 bases between them. The CDR3 protein is CASSVAGNEKLFF. CDR3 DNA: TGCGCCAGCAGCGTGGCGGGTAATGAAAAACTGTTTTTT.

This chain links TRBV28 with TRBJ1-1; a weak D match, TRBD1 (6 bases). The CDR3 consists of 14 residues. Germline-derived CDR1 and CDR2 are MDHEN and SYDVKM. The ends were cut back, 1 base at V and 7 bases at J, with 13 bases in the middle. The CDR3 nucleotides are TGTGCCAGCAGTTTATACAGGGTAGAGCTTGAAGCTTTCTTT. Its protein product is CASSLYRVELEAFF.

This clone was recorded only once. This chain joins TRBV3-1 (or the pseudogene TRBV3-2) and TRBJ2-5; a possible D gene is TRBD1 (6 bases). Looked up from germline, CDR1 is LGHDT and CDR2 is YNNKEL (reference sequence). V lost 5 bases and J 2 bases, leaving 12 bases between the germline ends. The CDR3 length is 14 residues. The CDR3 DNA sequence: TGTGCCAGCAGCTCCGGACAGTTACAAGAGACCCAGTACTTC. As protein: CASSSGQLQETQYF.

V and J are TRBV10-2 and TRBJ2-2; 10 bases map to TRBD1. CDR3 length equals 17 residues. Looked up from germline, CDR1 is WSHSY and CDR2 is SAAADI. V shed 6 bases and J 4 bases; nucleotides not matched to a gene: 11. In DNA, the CDR3 is TGCGCCAGCAGGGGGACAGGGGTTTGGGCTGGCACCGGGGAGCTGTTTTTT. Its protein product is CASRGTGVWAGTGELFF.

Comment on this clone: Sequence at one end of the junction differs from germline and may be a read error. V gene TRBV28 combines with J gene TRBJ1-2, with D hard to call. Germline V CDR1 and CDR2: MDHEN, SYDVKM. This CDR3 comprises 14 residues. The CDR3: CASSIAFSNYDYTF. The CDR3 DNA reads as TGTGCCAGCAGTATTGCATTCTCTAACTATGACTACACCTTC.

V usage is TRBV6-5 and J usage is TRBJ1-2; no reliable D call. Trimming took 8 bases from V and 2 from J, leaving 18 bases between them. The CDR3 extends over 15 amino acids. CDR1 and CDR2 from the germline V gene are MNHEY and SVGAGI. The CDR3 protein is CASAYKVGRNYGYTF. CDR3 sequence (DNA): TGTGCCAGCGCCTACAAGGTTGGCAGGAACTATGGCTACACCTTC.

V usage is TRBV6-1 and J usage is TRBJ2-2, with 9 bases that match TRBD2. Germline V gene lookup returns CDR1 MNHNS and CDR2 SASEGT. The CDR3 contains 19 residues. The J segment lost 1 base and the V segment lost 2 bases, leaving 11 bases of the junction unmatched. The CDR3 DNA reads as TGTGCCAGCAGTGAATCGGGACTAGCCGCCGAACTGAACACCGGGGAGCTGTTTTTT. It codes for CASSESGLAAELNTGELFF.

The chain employs TRBV19 and TRBJ2-3; 13 nucleotides match TRBD2. Losses at the gene ends were 8 bases for V and 5 bases for J; bases not matched to a gene: 10. Germline loops: CDR1 LNHDA, CDR2 SQIVND (reference sequence). The CDR3 is 16 amino acids. The CDR3 loop is CASGTRTSGRLDTQYF. The CDR3 DNA reads TGTGCCAGTGGGACTCGGACTAGCGGGAGATTAGATACGCAGTATTTT.

The rearrangement links TRBV5-4 to TRBJ1-1; 7 nucleotides agree with TRBD1. The CDR3 sequence is 15 residues long. Germline V gene data show CDR1 as SGHNT and CDR2 as YYREEE (reference sequence). The V and J ends lost 5 bases and 4 bases, in that order; junction bases with no gene match: 11. This CDR3 is CASRPRQGQSTEAFF. CDR3 nucleotide sequence: TGTGCCAGCAGACCCAGACAGGGACAAAGCACTGAAGCTTTCTTT.

This clone was seen many times. The chain joins TRBV2 to TRBJ2-3; TRBD1 matches 8 bases. The junction had 9 bases not matched to a gene; V was cut back by 6 bases and J by 4 bases. The CDR3 has 15 residues. Germline V CDR1 and CDR2: SNHLY, FYNNEI. In DNA, the CDR3 is TGTGCCAGCAGCCCCACAGGGGGGTACGCAGATACGCAGTATTTT. It is translated as CASSPTGGYADTQYF.

The chain combines TRBV29-1 with TRBJ2-3; D is perhaps TRBD1 (8 bases). This CDR3 is 14 amino acids long. Trimming shortened V by 7 bases and J by 6 bases, and 20 bases separated the two germline ends. Germline V gives CDR1 SQVTM, CDR2 ANQGSEA. The CDR3 spells CSADRVPGGDTQYF. CDR3 coding DNA: TGCAGCGCGGACAGGGTCCCGGGAGGTGATACGCAGTATTTT.

This clone was seen once. V usage is TRBV27 and J usage is TRBJ1-3; D remains unclear. The germline V and J ends were trimmed by 2 bases and 0 bases, with 8 bases remaining between them. The CDR3 has 15 residues. Germline values: CDR1 MNHEY, CDR2 SMNVEV (reference sequence). Here the CDR3 reads CASSLHGSSGNTIYF. The CDR3 region has the DNA TGTGCCAGCAGTTTACACGGGAGCTCTGGAAACACCATATATTTT.

This sequence joins TRBV25-1 and TRBJ1-1, with a possible D match to TRBD1 (6 bases). V was pared by 4 bases and J by 4 bases, with 13 bases between. The length of the CDR3 is 14 residues. Germline V gene sequence: CDR1 MGHDK, CDR2 SYGVNS. For the CDR3, the DNA is TGTGCCAGCAGTGCGGGACAAGGGGGCACTGAAGCTTTCTTT. Amino acid sequence: CASSAGQGGTEAFF.

The rearrangement links TRBV19 to TRBJ1-1; weak D call: TRBD1 (5 bases). V was clipped by 6 bases and J by 4 bases, with 15 bases between them. Germline V CDR1 and CDR2: LNHDA, SQIVND (reference sequence). The CDR3 spans 14 residues. The CDR3 nucleotides read TGTGCCAGTAGCCCTCCTGGGGGGAGCACTGAAGCTTTCTTT. It encodes CASSPPGGSTEAFF. Filled out from reference TRBV19 and TRBJ1-1, the complete variable domain reads DGGITQSPKYLFRKEGQNVTLSCEQNLNHDAMYWYRQDPGQGLRLIYYSQIVNDFQKGDIAEGYSVSREKKESFPLTVTSAQKNPTAFYLCASSPPGGSTEAFFGQGTRLTVV.

V and J are TRBV6-2 or TRBV6-3 and TRBJ1-3, with D hard to call. The CDR3 has 14 amino acids. Germline V gives CDR1 MNHEY, CDR2 SVGEGT. The V end lost 5 bases, the J end lost 3 bases, and 11 bases lay between the germline ends. This chain's CDR3 is CASSPPGGGNTIYF. CDR3 DNA: TGTGCCAGCAGTCCCCCGGGTGGTGGAAACACCATATATTTT.

The rearrangement joins TRBV21-1 to TRBJ2-5; the table's D gene call, TRBD2, was not cross checked with the DNA. TRBV21-1 is deemed a pseudogene. The CDR3 consists of 15 residues. CDR3 nucleotide sequence: TGTGCCAGCAGCAAAGAAACTGGAGGGCAAGAGACCCAGTACTTC. It is translated as CASSKETGGQETQYF.

CDR3 sequence reads: CASTPGPRGEKLFF. The CDR3 bases are TGTGCCAGCACTCCTGGTCCAAGGGGCGAAAAACTGTTTTTT. The V gene is TRBV6-6, the J gene TRBJ1-4; maybe TRBD1 (5 bases). Trimming removed 7 bases from V and 8 bases from J, with 17 bases in between. CDR1 MNHNY and CDR2 SVGAGI come from the germline V gene (reference sequence). The CDR3 covers 14 residues.

J is TRBJ1-3 and V is TRBV15, with 11 bases lining up with TRBD1. J was trimmed by 2 bases and V by 3 bases; bases with no gene match: 0. CDR3 length: 15 amino acids. Germline loops: CDR1 LNHNV, CDR2 YYDKDF (reference sequence). CDR3 amino acids: CATSRDRGPGNTIYF. The CDR3 DNA reads TGTGCCACCAGCAGGGACAGGGGGCCTGGAAACACCATATATTTT.